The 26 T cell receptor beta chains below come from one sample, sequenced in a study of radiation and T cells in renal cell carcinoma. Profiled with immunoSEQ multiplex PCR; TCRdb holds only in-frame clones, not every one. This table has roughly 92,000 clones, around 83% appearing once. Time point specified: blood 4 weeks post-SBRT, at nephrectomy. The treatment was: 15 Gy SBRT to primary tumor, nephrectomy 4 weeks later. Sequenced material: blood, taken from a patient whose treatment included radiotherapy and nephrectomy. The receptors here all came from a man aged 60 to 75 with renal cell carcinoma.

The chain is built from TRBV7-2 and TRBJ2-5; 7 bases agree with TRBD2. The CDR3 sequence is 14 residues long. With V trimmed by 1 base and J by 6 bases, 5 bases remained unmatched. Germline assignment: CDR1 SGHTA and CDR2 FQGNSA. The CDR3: CASSLDSGRQTQYF. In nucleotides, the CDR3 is TGTGCCAGCAGCTTAGATAGCGGGCGTCAGACCCAGTACTTC.

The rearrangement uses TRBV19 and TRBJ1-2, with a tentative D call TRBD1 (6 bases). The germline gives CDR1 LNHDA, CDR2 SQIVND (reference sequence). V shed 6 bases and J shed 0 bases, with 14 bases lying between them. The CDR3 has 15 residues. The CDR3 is CASSPQGPTNYGYTF. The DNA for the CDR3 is TGTGCCAGTAGCCCACAGGGCCCTACTAACTATGGCTACACCTTC.

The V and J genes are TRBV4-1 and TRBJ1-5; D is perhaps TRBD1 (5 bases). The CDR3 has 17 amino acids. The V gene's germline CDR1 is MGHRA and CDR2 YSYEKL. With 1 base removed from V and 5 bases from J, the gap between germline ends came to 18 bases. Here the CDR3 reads CASSQGERLGLYQPQHF. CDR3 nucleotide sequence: TGCGCCAGCAGCCAAGGAGAACGTCTGGGACTCTATCAGCCCCAGCATTTT.

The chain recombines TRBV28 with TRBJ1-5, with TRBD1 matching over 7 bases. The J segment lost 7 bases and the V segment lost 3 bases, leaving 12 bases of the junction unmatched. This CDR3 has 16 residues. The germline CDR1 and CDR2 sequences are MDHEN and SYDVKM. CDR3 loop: CASSFSSTGIHQPQHF. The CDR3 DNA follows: TGTGCCAGCAGTTTCTCTTCGACAGGGATACACCAGCCCCAGCATTTT.

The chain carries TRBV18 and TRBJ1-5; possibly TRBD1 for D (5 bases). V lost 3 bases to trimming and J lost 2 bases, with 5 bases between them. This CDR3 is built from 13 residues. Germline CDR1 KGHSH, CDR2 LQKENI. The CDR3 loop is CASSPGRNQPQHF. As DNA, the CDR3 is TGTGCCAGCTCACCGGGACGCAATCAGCCCCAGCATTTT. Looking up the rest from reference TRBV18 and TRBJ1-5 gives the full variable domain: NAGVMQNPRHLVRRRGQEARLRCSPMKGHSHVYWYRQLPEEGLKFMVYLQKENIIDESGMPKERFSAEFPKEGPSILRIQQVVRGDSAAYFCASSPGRNQPQHFGDGTRLSIL.

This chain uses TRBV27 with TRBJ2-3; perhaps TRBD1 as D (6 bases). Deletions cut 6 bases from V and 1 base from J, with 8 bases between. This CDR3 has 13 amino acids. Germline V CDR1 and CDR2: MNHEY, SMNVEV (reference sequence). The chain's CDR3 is CASRRQGTDTQYF. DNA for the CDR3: TGTGCCAGCAGACGACAGGGCACAGATACGCAGTATTTT.

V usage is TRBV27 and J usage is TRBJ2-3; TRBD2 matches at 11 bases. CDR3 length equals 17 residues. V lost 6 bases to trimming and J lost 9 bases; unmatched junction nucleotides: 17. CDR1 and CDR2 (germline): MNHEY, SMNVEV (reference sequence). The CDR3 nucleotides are TGTGCCAGCAGGAGGGAAATGGCCACTAGCGGGAGCGAGACGCAGTATTTT. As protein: CASRREMATSGSETQYF.

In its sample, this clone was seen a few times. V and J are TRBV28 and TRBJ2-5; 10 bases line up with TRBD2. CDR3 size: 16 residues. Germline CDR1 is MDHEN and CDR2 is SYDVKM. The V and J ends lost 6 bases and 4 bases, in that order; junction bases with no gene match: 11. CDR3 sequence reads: CASSSQVSSGGETQYF. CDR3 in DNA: TGTGCCAGCAGCTCCCAGGTCTCTAGCGGGGGAGAGACCCAGTACTTC.

CDR3 region: CASSFGANTGELFF. CDR3 coding DNA: TGTGCCAGCAGCTTCGGGGCTAACACCGGGGAGCTGTTTTTT. The gene calls are TRBV7-9 and TRBJ2-2; D could derive from TRBD1 or TRBD2 (5 bases each). Germline-derived CDR1 and CDR2 are SEHNR and FQNEAQ (reference sequence). The V end was cut by 3 bases, the J end by 2 bases, with 7 bases between. The CDR3 totals 14 residues.

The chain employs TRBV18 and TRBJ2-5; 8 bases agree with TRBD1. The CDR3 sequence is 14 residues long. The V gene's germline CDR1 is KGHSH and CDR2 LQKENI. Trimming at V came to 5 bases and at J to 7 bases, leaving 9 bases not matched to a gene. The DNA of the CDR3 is TGTGCCAGCTCAAATCCGGACAGGGTTGTGACCCAGTACTTC. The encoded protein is CASSNPDRVVTQYF.

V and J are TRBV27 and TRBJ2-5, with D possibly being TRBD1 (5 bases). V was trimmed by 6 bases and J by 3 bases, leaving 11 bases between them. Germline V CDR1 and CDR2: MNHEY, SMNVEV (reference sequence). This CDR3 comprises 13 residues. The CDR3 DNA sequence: TGTGCCAGCAGCAATCAGGGTGAAGAGACCCAGTACTTC. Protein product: CASSNQGEETQYF.

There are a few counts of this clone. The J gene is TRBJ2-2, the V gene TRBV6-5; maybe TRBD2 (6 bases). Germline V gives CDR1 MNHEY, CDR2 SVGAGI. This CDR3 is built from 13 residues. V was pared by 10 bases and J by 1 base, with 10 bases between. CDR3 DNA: TGTGCCACGGGGGACTGGAACACCGGGGAGCTGTTTTTT. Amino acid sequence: CATGDWNTGELFF.

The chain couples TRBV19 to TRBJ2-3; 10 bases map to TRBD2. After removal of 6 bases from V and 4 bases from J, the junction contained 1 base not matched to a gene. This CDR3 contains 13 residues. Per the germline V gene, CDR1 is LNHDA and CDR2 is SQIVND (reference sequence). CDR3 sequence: CASRLAGADTQYF. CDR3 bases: TGTGCCAGTAGGCTAGCGGGAGCAGATACGCAGTATTTT.

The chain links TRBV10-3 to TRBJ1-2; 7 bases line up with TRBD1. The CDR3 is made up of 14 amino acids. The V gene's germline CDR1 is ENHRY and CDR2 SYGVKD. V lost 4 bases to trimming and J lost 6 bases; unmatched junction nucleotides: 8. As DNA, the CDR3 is TGTGCCATCAGTGGCGACAGGGAGGGGGATGGCTACACCTTC. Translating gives CAISGDREGDGYTF.

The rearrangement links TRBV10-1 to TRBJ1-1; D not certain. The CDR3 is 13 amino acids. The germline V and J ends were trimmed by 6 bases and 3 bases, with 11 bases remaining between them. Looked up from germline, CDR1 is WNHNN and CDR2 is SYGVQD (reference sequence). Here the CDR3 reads CASRAGSYTEAFF. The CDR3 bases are TGCGCCAGCAGGGCAGGCAGCTACACTGAAGCTTTCTTT.

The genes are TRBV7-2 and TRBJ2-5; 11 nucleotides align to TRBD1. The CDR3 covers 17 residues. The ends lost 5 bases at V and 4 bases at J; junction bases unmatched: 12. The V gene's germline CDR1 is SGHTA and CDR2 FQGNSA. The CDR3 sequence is CASSTRDRGSTLETQYF. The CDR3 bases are TGTGCCAGCAGCACCCGGGACAGGGGGTCTACTCTAGAGACCCAGTACTTC.

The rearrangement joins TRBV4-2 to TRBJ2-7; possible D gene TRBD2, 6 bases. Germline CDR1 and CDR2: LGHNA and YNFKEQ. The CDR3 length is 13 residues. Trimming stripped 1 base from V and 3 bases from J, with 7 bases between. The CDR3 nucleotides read TGTGCCAGCAGCCAAGTGGGGGGCTACGAGCAGTACTTC. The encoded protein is CASSQVGGYEQYF.

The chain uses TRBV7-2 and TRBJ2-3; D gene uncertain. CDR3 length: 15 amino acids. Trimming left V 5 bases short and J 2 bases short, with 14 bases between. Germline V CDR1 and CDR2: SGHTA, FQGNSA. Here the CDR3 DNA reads TGTGCCAGCAGCCTCGACCCCGGCCCCACAGATACGCAGTATTTT. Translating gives CASSLDPGPTDTQYF.

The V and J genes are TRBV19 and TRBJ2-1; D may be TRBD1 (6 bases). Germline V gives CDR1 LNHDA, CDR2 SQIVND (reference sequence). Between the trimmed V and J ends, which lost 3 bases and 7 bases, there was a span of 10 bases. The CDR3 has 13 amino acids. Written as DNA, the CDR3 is TGTGCCAGTAGTATCACAGGGTCTAATGAGCAGTTCTTC. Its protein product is CASSITGSNEQFF.

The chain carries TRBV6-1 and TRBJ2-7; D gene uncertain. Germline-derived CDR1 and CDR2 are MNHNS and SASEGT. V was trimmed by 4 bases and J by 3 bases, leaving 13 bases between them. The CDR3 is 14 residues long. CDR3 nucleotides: TGTGCCAGCAGTGTCGTGGGCTACGGCTACGAGCAGTACTTC. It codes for CASSVVGYGYEQYF.

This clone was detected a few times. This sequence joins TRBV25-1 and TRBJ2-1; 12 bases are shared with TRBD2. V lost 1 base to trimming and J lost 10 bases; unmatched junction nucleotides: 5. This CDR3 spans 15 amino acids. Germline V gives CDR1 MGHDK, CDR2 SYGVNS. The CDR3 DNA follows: TGTGCCAGCAGTGAATCCCTAGCGGGAGGGCAAGAGCAGTTCTTC. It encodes CASSESLAGGQEQFF.

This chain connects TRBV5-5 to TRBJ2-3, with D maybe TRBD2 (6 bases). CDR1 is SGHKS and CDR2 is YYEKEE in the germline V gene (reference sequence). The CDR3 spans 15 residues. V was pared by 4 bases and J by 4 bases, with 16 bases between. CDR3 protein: CASSVPRRDPDTQYF. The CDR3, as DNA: TGTGCCAGCAGCGTTCCCCGGCGGGATCCAGATACGCAGTATTTT.

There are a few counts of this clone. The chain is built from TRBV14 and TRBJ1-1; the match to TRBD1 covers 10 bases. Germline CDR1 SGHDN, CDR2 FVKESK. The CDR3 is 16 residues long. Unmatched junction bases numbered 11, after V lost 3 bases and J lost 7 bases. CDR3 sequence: CASSHRRDRGRSEAFF. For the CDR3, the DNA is TGTGCCAGCAGCCACCGCAGAGACAGGGGGCGAAGTGAAGCTTTCTTT.

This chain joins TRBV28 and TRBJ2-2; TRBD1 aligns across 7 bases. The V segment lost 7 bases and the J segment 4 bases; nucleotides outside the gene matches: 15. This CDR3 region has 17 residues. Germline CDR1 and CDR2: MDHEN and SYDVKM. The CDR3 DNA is TGTGCCAGCAACCCCCTCAAAAAAAACAGGGGCACCGGGGAGCTGTTTTTT. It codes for CASNPLKKNRGTGELFF.

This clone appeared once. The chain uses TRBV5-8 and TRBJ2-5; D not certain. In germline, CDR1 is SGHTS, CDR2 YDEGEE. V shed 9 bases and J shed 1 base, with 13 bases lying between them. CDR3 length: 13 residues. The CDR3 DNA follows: TGTGCCACCCAAAGTACAGCCCAAGAGACCCAGTACTTC. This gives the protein CATQSTAQETQYF.

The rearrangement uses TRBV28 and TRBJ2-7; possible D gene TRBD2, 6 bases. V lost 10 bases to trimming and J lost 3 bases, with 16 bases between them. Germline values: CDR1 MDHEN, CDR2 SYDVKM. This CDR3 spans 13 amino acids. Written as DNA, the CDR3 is TGTGCCACCCTCCGCCGGGGGTTCTACGAGCAGTACTTC. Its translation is CATLRRGFYEQYF.